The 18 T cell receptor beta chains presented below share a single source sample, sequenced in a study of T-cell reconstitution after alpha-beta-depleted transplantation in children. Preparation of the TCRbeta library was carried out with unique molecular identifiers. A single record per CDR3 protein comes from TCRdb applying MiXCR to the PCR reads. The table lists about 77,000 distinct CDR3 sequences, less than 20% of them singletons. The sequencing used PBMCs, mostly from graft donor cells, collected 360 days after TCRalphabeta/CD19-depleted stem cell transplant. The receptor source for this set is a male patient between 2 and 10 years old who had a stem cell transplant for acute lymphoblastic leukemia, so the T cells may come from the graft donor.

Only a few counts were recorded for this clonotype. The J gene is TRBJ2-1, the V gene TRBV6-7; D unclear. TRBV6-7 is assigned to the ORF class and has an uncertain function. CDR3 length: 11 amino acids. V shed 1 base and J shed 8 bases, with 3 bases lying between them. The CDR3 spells CASSYLYEQFF. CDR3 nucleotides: TGTGCCAGCAGTTACTTGTATGAGCAGTTCTTC.

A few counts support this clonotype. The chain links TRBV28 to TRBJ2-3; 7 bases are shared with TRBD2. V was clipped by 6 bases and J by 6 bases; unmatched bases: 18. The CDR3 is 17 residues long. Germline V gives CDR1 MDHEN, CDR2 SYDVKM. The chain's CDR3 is CASSHLDWGGKADTQYF. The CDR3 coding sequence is TGTGCCAGCAGCCATTTAGACTGGGGAGGGAAGGCGGATACGCAGTATTTT.

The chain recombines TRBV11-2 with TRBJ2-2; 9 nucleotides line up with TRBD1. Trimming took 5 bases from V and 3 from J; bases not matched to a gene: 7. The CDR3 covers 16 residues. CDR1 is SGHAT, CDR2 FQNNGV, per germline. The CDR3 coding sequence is TGTGCCAGCAGCGGCCGACAGGGGGGGGACACCGGGGAGCTGTTTTTT. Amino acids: CASSGRQGGDTGELFF.

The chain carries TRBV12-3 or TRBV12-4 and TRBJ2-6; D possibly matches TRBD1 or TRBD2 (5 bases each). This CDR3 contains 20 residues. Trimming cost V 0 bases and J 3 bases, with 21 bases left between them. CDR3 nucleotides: TGTGCCAGCAGTTTAGCGCCCATTGGGCCAGGGACCTTTGGGGCCAACGTCCTGACTTTC. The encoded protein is CASSLAPIGPGTFGANVLTF.

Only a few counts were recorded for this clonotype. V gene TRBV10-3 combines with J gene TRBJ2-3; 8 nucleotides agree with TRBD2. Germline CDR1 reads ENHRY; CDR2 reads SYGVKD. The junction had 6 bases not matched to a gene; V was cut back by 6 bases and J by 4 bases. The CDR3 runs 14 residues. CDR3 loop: CAIRPAGAPDTQYF. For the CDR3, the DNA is TGTGCCATCAGACCAGCGGGAGCGCCAGATACGCAGTATTTT.

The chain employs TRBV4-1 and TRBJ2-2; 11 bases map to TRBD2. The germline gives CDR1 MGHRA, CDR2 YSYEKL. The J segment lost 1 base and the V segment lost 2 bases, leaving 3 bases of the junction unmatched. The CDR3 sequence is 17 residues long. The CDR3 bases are TGCGCCAGCAGCCAAAAGACTAGCGGGGTGAACACCGGGGAGCTGTTTTTT. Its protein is CASSQKTSGVNTGELFF.

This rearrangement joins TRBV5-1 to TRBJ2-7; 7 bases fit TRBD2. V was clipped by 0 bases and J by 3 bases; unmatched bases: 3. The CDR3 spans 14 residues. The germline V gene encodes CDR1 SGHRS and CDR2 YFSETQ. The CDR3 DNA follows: TGCGCCAGCAGCTTGGCCGGGACTAACTACGAGCAGTACTTC. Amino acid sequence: CASSLAGTNYEQYF.

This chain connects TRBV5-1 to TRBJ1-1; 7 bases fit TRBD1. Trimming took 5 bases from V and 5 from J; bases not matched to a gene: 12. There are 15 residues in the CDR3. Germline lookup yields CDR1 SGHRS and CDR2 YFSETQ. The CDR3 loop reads CASSSNRGRGTEAFF. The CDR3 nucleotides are TGCGCCAGCAGTTCTAACAGGGGAAGAGGAACTGAAGCTTTCTTT.

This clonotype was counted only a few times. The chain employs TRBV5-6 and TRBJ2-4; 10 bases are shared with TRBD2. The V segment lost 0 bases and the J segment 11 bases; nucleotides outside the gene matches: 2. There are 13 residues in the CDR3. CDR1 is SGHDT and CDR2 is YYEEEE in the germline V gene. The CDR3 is CASSLGTSGLQYF. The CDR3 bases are TGTGCCAGCAGCTTGGGGACTAGCGGACTTCAGTACTTC. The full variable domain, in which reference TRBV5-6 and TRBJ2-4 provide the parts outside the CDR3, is DAGVTQSPTHLIKTRGQQVTLRCSPKSGHDTVSWYQQALGQGPQFIFQYYEEEERQRGNFPDRFSGHQFPNYSSELNVNALLLGDSALYLCASSLGTSGLQYFGAGTRLSVL.

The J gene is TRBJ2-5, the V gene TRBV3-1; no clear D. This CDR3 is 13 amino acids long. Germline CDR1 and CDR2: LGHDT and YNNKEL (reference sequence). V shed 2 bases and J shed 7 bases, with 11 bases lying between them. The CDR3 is CASSQPPDWTQYF. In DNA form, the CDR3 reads TGTGCCAGCAGCCAACCCCCAGATTGGACCCAGTACTTC.

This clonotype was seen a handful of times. CDR3 loop: CSAVQGTFSTDTQYF. The DNA for the CDR3 is TGCAGTGCGGTACAGGGGACCTTTAGCACAGATACGCAGTATTTT. The chain couples TRBV20-1 to TRBJ2-3; 7 bases match TRBD1. Germline lookup yields CDR1 DFQATT and CDR2 SNEGSKA (reference sequence). This CDR3 is 15 amino acids long. V dropped 6 bases and J dropped 0; count of bases not matched to a gene: 9.

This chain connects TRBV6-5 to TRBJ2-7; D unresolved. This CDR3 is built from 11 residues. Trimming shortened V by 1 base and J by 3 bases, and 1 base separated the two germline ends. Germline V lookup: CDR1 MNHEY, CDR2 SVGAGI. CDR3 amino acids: CASSYYYEQYF. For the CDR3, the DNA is TGTGCCAGCAGTTACTACTACGAGCAGTACTTC.

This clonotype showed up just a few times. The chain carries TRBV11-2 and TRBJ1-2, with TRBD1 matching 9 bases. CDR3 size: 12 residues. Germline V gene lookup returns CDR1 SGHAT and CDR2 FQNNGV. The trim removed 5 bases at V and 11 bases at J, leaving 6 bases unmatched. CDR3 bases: TGTGCCAGCAGCCTACAGGGGGCAAGGTACACCTTC. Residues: CASSLQGARYTF.

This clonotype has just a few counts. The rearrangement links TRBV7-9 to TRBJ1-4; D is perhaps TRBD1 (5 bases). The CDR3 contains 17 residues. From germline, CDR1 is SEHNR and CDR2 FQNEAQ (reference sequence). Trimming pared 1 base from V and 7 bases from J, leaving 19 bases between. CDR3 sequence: CASSLGGGPERSEKLFF. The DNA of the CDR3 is TGTGCCAGCAGCTTAGGTGGGGGACCCGAACGGAGTGAAAAACTGTTTTTT.

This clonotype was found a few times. CDR3 coding DNA: TGTGCCAGCAGTTTTTTCACCTTCTCCTACGAGCAGTACTTC. Translated: CASSFFTFSYEQYF. The V and J genes are TRBV28 and TRBJ2-7; the D is unclear. The CDR3 runs 14 residues. Deletions cut 3 bases from V and 0 bases from J, with 9 bases between. Germline V CDR1 and CDR2: MDHEN, SYDVKM. Variable domain in full (rest from reference TRBV28 and TRBJ2-7): DVKVTQSSRYLVKRTGEKVFLECVQDMDHENMFWYRQDPGLGLRLIYFSYDVKMKEKGDIPEGYSVSREKKERFSLILESASTNQTSMYLCASSFFTFSYEQYFGPGTRLTVT.

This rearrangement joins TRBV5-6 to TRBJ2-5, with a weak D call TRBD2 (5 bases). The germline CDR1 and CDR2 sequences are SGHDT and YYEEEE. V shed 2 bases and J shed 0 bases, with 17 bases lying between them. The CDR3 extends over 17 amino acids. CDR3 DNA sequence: TGTGCCAGCAGCTTTTTCAGCGGAACCCAGTACCAAGAGACCCAGTACTTC. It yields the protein CASSFFSGTQYQETQYF.

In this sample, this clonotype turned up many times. CDR3 in amino acids: CATVDPNTGELFF. Here the CDR3 DNA reads TGTGCCACGGTGGACCCGAACACCGGGGAGCTGTTTTTT. This sequence joins TRBV24-1 and TRBJ2-2, with D unclear. Germline CDR1 KGHDR, CDR2 SFDVKD. This CDR3 comprises 13 residues. V was clipped by 10 bases and J by 0 bases, with 8 bases between them.

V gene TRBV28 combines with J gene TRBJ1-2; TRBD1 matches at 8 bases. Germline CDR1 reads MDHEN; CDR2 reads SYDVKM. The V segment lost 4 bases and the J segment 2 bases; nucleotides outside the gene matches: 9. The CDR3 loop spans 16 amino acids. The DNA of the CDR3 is TGTGCCAGCAGTTCGGGACAGGCACCGGCAAACTATGGCTACACCTTC. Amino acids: CASSSGQAPANYGYTF.